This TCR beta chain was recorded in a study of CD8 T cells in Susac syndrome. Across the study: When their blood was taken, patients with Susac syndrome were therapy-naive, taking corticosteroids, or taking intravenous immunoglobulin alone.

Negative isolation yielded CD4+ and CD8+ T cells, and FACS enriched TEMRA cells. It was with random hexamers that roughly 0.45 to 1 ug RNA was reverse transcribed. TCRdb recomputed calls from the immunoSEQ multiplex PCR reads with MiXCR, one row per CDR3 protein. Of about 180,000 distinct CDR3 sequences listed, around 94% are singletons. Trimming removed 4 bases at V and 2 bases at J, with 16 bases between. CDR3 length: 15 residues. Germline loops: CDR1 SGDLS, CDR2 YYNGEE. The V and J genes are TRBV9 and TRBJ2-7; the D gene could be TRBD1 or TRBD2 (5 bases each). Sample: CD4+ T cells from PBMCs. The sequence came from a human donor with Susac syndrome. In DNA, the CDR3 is TGTGCCAGCAGCCCTCGAGCAGGGAGAACCTACGAGCAGTACTTC. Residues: CASSPRAGRTYEQYF.